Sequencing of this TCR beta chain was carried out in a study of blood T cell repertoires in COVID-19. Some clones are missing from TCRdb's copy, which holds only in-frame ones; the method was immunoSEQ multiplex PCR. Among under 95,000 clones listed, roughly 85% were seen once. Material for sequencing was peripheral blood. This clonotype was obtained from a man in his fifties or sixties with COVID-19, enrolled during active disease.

The CDR3 nucleotides read TGTGCCTGGAGTCTCGAGGTGGCTTACGAGCAGTACTTC. It translates to CAWSLEVAYEQYF. The chain links TRBV30 to TRBJ2-7; unclear D gene. With 2 bases removed from V and 4 bases from J, the gap between germline ends came to 12 bases. Germline-derived CDR1 and CDR2 are GTSNPN and SVGIG (reference sequence). The CDR3 contains 13 residues.